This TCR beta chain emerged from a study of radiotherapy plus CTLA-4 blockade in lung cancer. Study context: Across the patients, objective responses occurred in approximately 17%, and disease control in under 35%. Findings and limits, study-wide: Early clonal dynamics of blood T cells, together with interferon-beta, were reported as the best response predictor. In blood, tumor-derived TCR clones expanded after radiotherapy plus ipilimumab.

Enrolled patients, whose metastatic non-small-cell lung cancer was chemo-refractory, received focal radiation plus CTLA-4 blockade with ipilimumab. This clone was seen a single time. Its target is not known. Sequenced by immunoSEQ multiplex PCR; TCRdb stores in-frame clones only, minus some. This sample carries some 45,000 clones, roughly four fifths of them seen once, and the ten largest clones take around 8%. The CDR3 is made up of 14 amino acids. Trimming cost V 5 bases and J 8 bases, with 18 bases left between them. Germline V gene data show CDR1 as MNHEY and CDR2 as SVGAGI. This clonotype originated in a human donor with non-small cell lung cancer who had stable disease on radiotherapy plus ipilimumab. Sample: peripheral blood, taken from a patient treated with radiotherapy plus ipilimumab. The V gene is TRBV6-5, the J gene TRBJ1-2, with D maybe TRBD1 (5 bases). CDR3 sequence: CASSEMGEAAGYTF. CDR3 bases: TGTGCCAGCAGTGAAATGGGGGAGGCTGCGGGCTACACCTTC.